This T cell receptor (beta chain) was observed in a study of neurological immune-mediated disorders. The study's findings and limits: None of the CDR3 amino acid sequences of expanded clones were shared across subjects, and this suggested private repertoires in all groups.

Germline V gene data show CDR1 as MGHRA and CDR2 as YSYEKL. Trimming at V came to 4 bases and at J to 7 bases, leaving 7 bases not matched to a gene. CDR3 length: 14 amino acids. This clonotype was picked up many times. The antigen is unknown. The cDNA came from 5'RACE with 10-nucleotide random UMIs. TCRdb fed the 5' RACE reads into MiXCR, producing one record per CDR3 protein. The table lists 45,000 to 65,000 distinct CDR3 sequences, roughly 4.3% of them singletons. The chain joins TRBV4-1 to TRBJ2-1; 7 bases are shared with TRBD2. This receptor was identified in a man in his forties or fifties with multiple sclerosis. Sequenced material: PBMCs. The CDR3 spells CASSRGGVGNEQFF. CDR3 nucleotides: TGCGCCAGCAGCCGTGGGGGGGTTGGAAATGAGCAGTTCTTC.